The entry below describes one T cell receptor (beta chain). This record belongs to a study of control samples from healthy donors and cancer patients. CDR1 is MNHNY, CDR2 SVGAGI, per germline (reference sequence). The length of the CDR3 is 15 residues. Losses at the gene ends were 6 bases for V and 6 bases for J; bases not matched to a gene: 9. Profiled with immunoSEQ multiplex PCR; TCRdb holds only in-frame clones, not every one. The sample carries 70,000 to 85,000 clones, 91% recorded once. The clonotype originates from a man aged 45-60 years in good health. The chain recombines TRBV6-6 with TRBJ1-5; 9 bases agree with TRBD1. Sequenced sample: blood. DNA for the CDR3: TGTGCCAGCAGCCAAACGGGACAGGGAGGTCAGCCCCAGCATTTT. It yields the protein CASSQTGQGGQPQHF.